The rows below give T cell receptor beta chains drawn from one sample of a study of T-cell memory formation after mild COVID-19. TCRdb used MiXCR to reprocess the 5' RACE reads, holding one entry per CDR3 protein. The sample holds around 260,000 distinct CDR3 sequences, around 15% seen once. The sample taken for sequencing was PBMCs or a T cell subset sorted from them (not recorded which). The origin of the receptors is a man aged 18-30 years who had mild COVID-19 (a few samples of this study predate the infection). Cell type and time point are not known. The conserved cysteine and the conserved F or W are not part of the CDR3 here.

V	J	CDR3
TRBV11-2	TRBJ2-1	ASRAALRGGVNEQF
TRBV7-2	TRBJ2-3	ASSLVGQGGADTQY
TRBV6-5	TRBJ2-2	ASTHPGGTGIGELF
TRBV4-3	TRBJ2-7	ASSQETGDPYEQY
TRBV9	TRBJ2-1	ASSPQGGKYNEQF
TRBV20-1	TRBJ2-7	SAAILSSYEQY
TRBV4-3	TRBJ1-1	ASSQEHWGEAF
TRBV12-3/TRBV12-4	TRBJ2-3	ASAGRNADTQY
TRBV29-1	TRBJ1-2	SVRSHNYGYT
TRBV7-9	TRBJ2-7	ASSPPRGPSYEQY
TRBV19	TRBJ2-5	ASSTYIHPGQTQY
TRBV6-2/TRBV6-3	TRBJ2-1	AVTTSGGIEQF
TRBV4-2	TRBJ1-2	ASFDRNYGYT
TRBV20-1	TRBJ2-1	SARRRQGGSNEQF
TRBV4-2	TRBJ2-1	ASSHGGSGEQF
TRBV7-2	TRBJ2-7	ASSPYGTGSSYEQY
TRBV3-1	TRBJ1-1	ASSHESTEAF
TRBV6-5	TRBJ2-7	ASSYSERGGQRAYEQY
TRBV12-3/TRBV12-4	TRBJ2-5	ASSFGLAGAETQY
TRBV12-3/TRBV12-4	TRBJ2-5	ASSPTGRQTYQETQY
TRBV3-1	TRBJ2-3	ASSRLGTSGADTQY
TRBV9	TRBJ2-2	ASSVPSGENTGELF
TRBV9	TRBJ1-5	ASSEGAVPGHQPQH
TRBV5-1	TRBJ1-1	ASSFGARANTEAF
TRBV3-1	TRBJ1-4	ASNSAGEKLF
TRBV20-1	TRBJ1-1	SAGTAEWRVKDTEAF
TRBV2	TRBJ2-5	ASQIGETQY
TRBV20-1	TRBJ2-1	SAKGPYNEQF
TRBV29-1	TRBJ2-2	SGWWGGELF
TRBV27	TRBJ2-3	ASTLSGGGLPDTQY
TRBV4-3	TRBJ1-3	ASRGTYGNTIY
TRBV12-3/TRBV12-4	TRBJ1-4	ASSLVTEKLF
TRBV7-2	TRBJ2-3	ASSKGLAGPTDTQY
TRBV29-1	TRBJ2-1	SAYGTAYNEQF